This TCR beta chain emerged from a study of cytomegalovirus exposure and HLA in healthy donors. Amplification used 60 Vbeta primers and 13 Jbeta primers. Some clones are missing from TCRdb's copy, which holds only in-frame ones; the method was immunoSEQ multiplex PCR. This listing includes 65,000 to 95,000 clones. Germline assignment: CDR1 SGHRS and CDR2 YFSETQ. The V and J ends lost 4 bases and 6 bases, in that order; junction bases with no gene match: 11. The CDR3 totals 16 residues. The receptor's source is a man aged 25-45 years in good health and CMV-seronegative. This chain uses TRBV5-1 with TRBJ2-2, with 8 positions matching TRBD2. What was sequenced was PBMCs. The CDR3 here is CASSLGSGSVAGELFF. The CDR3 nucleotides read TGCGCCAGCAGCCTGGGGAGCGGGAGCGTCGCCGGGGAGCTGTTTTTT. Filled out from reference TRBV5-1 and TRBJ2-2, the complete variable domain reads KAGVTQTPRYLIKTRGQQVTLSCSPISGHRSVSWYQQTPGQGLQFLFEYFSETQRNKGNFPGRFSGRQFSNSRSEMNVSTLELGDSALYLCASSLGSGSVAGELFFGEGSRLTVL.